Listed below are T cell receptor beta chains from one sample, sequenced in a study of radiation and T cells in renal cell carcinoma. The method was immunoSEQ multiplex PCR; TCRdb's version includes in-frame clones alone and lacks a portion of them. The sample holds 120,000 to 150,000 clones, 65% to 90% seen once. The sample was blood, taken from a patient whose treatment included radiotherapy and nephrectomy. The receptors come from a woman between 50 and 59 years old with renal cell carcinoma. The CDR3 runs from the conserved cysteine through the conserved F or W. The D gene is left open where the match is weak. Not every row has a clone size; where given, it reads once, few, many or a size class.

.,.,TRBV7-2,TRBJ2-5,TGTGCCAGCAGCTTAGCCCGGCAAGAGACCCAGTACTTC,CASSLARQETQYF
once,.,TRBV7-2,TRBJ1-5,TGTGCCAGCAGCCCCCCGAGCGGAGGGCCAGGGGCCCAGCATTTT,CASSPPSGGPGAQHF
once,TRBD2,TRBV5-4,TRBJ2-1,TGTGCCAGCAGCTTGGACGGGGGGGCCGGGAATGAGCAGTTCTTC,CASSLDGGAGNEQFF
.,.,TRBV4-1,TRBJ1-4,TGCGCCAGCAGCCAAGGGAGAGCAACTAATGAAAAACTGTTTTTT,CASSQGRATNEKLFF
.,TRBD1,TRBV7-9,TRBJ1-2,TGTGCCAGCAGCCGGGACAGGGCCGACTATGGCTACACCTTC,CASSRDRADYGYTF
.,TRBD1,TRBV6-6,TRBJ1-4,TGTGCCAGCAGCCCCAGGGGGTTCGAAGAAAAACTGTTTTTT,CASSPRGFEEKLFF
.,TRBD2,TRBV19,TRBJ2-7,TGTGCCAGTAGTATCGATAGCGGGTGGTCGGGTGAGCAGTACTTC,CASSIDSGWSGEQYF
once,.,TRBV14,TRBJ1-1,TGTGCCAGCAGCCAAGGGGAGAACACTGAAGCTTTCTTT,CASSQGENTEAFF
.,.,TRBV6-1,TRBJ2-3,TGTGCCAGCGGACCAACAGGGAACACAGATACGCAGTATTTT,CASGPTGNTDTQYF
.,TRBD2,TRBV7-2,TRBJ2-1,TGTGCCAGCAGCCCATGGACTAGCGGGGGCCGAAATGAGCAGTTCTTC,CASSPWTSGGRNEQFF
once,TRBD1,TRBV28,TRBJ2-7,TGTGCCAGCAGTTCGTCGACAGGGTACTACGAGCAGTACTTC,CASSSSTGYYEQYF
.,.,TRBV6-1,TRBJ2-5,TGTGCCAGCAGCGACGGACATTTTGCCACCCAGTACTTC,CASSDGHFATQYF
.,.,TRBV9,TRBJ2-7,TGTGCCAGCAGCCCCGGTAGTTACGAGCAGTACTTC,CASSPGSYEQYF
.,.,TRBV28,TRBJ1-4,TGTGCCAGCAGTTTTCGGCAGGGAATGAATGAAAAACTGTTTTTT,CASSFRQGMNEKLFF
once,.,TRBV7-2,TRBJ2-7,TGTGCCAGCAGCTTTTCGACACTCCAGCGCGAGCAGTACTTC,CASSFSTLQREQYF
.,.,TRBV6-5,TRBJ1-2,TGTGCCAGCAGAAAAGCCGGACAGCCCTCTGGCTACACCTTC,CASRKAGQPSGYTF
.,.,TRBV10-1,TRBJ1-1,TGCGCCAGCAGTGAGTCGGGGGTCCGGGGAACGAACACTGAAGCTTTCTTT,CASSESGVRGTNTEAFF
.,TRBD1,TRBV7-2,TRBJ2-3,TGTGCCAGCAGCCGGGACAGGGGAGCAGATACGCAGTATTTT,CASSRDRGADTQYF
.,.,TRBV14,TRBJ2-2,TGTGCCAGCAGCCAAGTAATCCAGACCGGGGAGCTGTTTTTT,CASSQVIQTGELFF
.,.,TRBV7-2,TRBJ2-5,TGTGCCAGCAGCTTAGGGCACCTGAAAGAGACCCAGTACTTC,CASSLGHLKETQYF
.,.,TRBV18,TRBJ2-1,TGTGCCAGCTCACCGGATCAGGGAAACTACAATGAGCAGTTCTTC,CASSPDQGNYNEQFF
.,TRBD1,TRBV6-1,TRBJ1-4,TGTGCCAGCCGGGAGGGGGCGCGGGAAAAACTGTTTTTT,CASREGAREKLFF
.,TRBD1,TRBV27,TRBJ1-1,TGTGCCAGCAGTATGGACAGGGTGGGGGGCACTGAAGCTTTCTTT,CASSMDRVGGTEAFF
.,.,TRBV6-6,TRBJ2-7,TGTGCCAGCAGTCTGGGGCAAACCCGTAAATACGAGCAGTACTTC,CASSLGQTRKYEQYF
.,.,TRBV10-2,TRBJ2-7,TGCGCCAGCAACCACCCCCCAGGCTCCTACGAGCAGTACTTC,CASNHPPGSYEQYF
.,.,TRBV27,TRBJ2-3,TGTGCCAGCAGCCGTTATCGGGGCACAGATACGCAGTATTTT,CASSRYRGTDTQYF
.,.,TRBV6-1,TRBJ2-2,TGTGCCAGCAGTGAAATAACTTATGCAGGGCGGGCCACCGGGGAGCTGTTTTTT,CASSEITYAGRATGELFF
.,TRBD2,TRBV9,TRBJ2-3,TGTGCCAGCAGCGCACAAGGCGGGAGGGGGGATACGCAGTATTTT,CASSAQGGRGDTQYF
few,.,TRBV19,TRBJ1-5,TGTGCCAGTAGTTACCGGACGAAGCGGCCCCAGCATTTT,CASSYRTKRPQHF
.,.,TRBV7-2,TRBJ1-3,TGTGCCAGCAGGGAACTGAATTCTGGAAACACCATATATTTT,CASRELNSGNTIYF
.,TRBD1,TRBV29-1,TRBJ1-1,TGCAGCGATCGGGACAGGGCCATTTTCTCCAACACTGAAGCTTTCTTT,CSDRDRAIFSNTEAFF
few,.,TRBV25-1,TRBJ1-5,TGTGCCAGCAGGCCCGCAGGGGATAATCAGCCCCAGCATTTT,CASRPAGDNQPQHF
.,TRBD2,TRBV27,TRBJ2-3,TGTGCCAGCAGTTCCTTCCCGGCTAGCGGGGGCCTAGATACGCAGTATTTT,CASSSFPASGGLDTQYF
.,.,TRBV5-6,TRBJ2-5,TGTGCCAGCAGCTTGGGGGTTAGTCAAGAGACCCAGTACTTC,CASSLGVSQETQYF
.,TRBD2,TRBV9,TRBJ2-5,TGTGCCAGCAGCGCCGACCACGCGGGGGGGGAGACCCAGTACTTC,CASSADHAGGETQYF
.,TRBD1,TRBV6-6,TRBJ2-5,TGTGCCAGCAGTTATGGGGACAGGGGGGAAGAGACCCAGTACTTC,CASSYGDRGEETQYF
.,.,TRBV7-2,TRBJ2-3,TGTGCCAGCAGCGTAAGCGAGGCGGGCTCTCGGTATTTT,CASSVSEAGSRYF
.,TRBD1,TRBV5-4,TRBJ1-6,TGTGCCAGCAGCTTGGGTGGTCCAGGGGGCCTCGGGAATTCACCCCTCCACTTT,CASSLGGPGGLGNSPLHF
once,.,TRBV7-9,TRBJ1-1,TGTGCCAGCAGCTTAGGTCATGAGGGGCGGAAAGCTTTCTTT,CASSLGHEGRKAFF
.,.,TRBV6-6,TRBJ1-5,TGTGCCAGCAGTTACGGCCAGGGCAATCAGCCCCAGCATTTT,CASSYGQGNQPQHF
.,TRBD1,TRBV6-1,TRBJ1-4,TGTGCCATCCGGGACAGGGGGCGTAGGGAAAAACTGTTTTTT,CAIRDRGRREKLFF
.,TRBD1,TRBV5-1,TRBJ1-3,TGCGCCAGCAGCCTAGGGACAGTCTCTGGAAACACCATATATTTT,CASSLGTVSGNTIYF
.,.,TRBV6-5,TRBJ1-5,TGTGCCAGCAGTTACTCGGCTCAGGGTGGTCAGCCCCAGCATTTT,CASSYSAQGGQPQHF
.,TRBD2,TRBV7-2,TRBJ2-3,TGTGCCAGCAGCTCACTAGCGGGGGAGGCAGATACGCAGTATTTT,CASSSLAGEADTQYF
.,TRBD1,TRBV18,TRBJ2-3,TGTGCCAGCTCACCGGCCGACAGGGGTAGGACAGATACGCAGTATTTT,CASSPADRGRTDTQYF
.,.,TRBV6-1,TRBJ2-5,TGTGCCAGCGTCTCAGGAGGGGAGACCCAGTACTTC,CASVSGGETQYF
.,.,TRBV5-6,TRBJ2-7,TGTGCCAGCAGCTTGGGCCGTTCCTACGAGCAGTACTTC,CASSLGRSYEQYF
few,.,TRBV18,TRBJ1-2,TGTGCCAGCTCACCGGGGGGGAACTATGGCTACACCTTC,CASSPGGNYGYTF
.,.,TRBV7-2,TRBJ1-5,TGTGCCAGCAGCTTGGGAGGCACAAATCAGCCCCAGCATTTT,CASSLGGTNQPQHF
.,TRBD2,TRBV4-3,TRBJ2-7,TGCGCCAGCAGCTTCCTCCCATTAGCGGGGGACTCCTACGAGCAGTACTTC,CASSFLPLAGDSYEQYF
.,.,TRBV25-1,TRBJ1-1,TGTGCCAGCAGTGAACTCGGGATGAAGACTGAAGCTTTCTTT,CASSELGMKTEAFF
.,.,TRBV27,TRBJ2-7,TGTGCCAGCAGTTTTTGGGCAACGGGTCCCTACGAGCAGTACTTC,CASSFWATGPYEQYF
.,TRBD1,TRBV9,TRBJ2-5,TGTGCCAGCAGCTTTACAGGGGTAGGGGCAGAGACCCAGTACTTC,CASSFTGVGAETQYF
.,TRBD1,TRBV6-5,TRBJ2-1,TGTGCCAGCAGCCCCAGGGGGTACAATGAGCAGTTCTTC,CASSPRGYNEQFF